The source of this TCR beta chain is a study of blood T cells in healthy people across ages. V lost 6 bases to trimming and J lost 3 bases; unmatched junction nucleotides: 13. The CDR3 totals 16 residues. This clonotype was counted a few times. Its matching antigen is unknown. Samples each had at least 5.5 micrograms of total RNA extracted. Together with a sample-barcoded 5' primer, a J-beta primer mix was included in a second PCR lasting roughly 6 to 12 cycles. Each cDNA molecule was tagged by a template-switch adaptor with 12 random nucleotides. TCRdb re-derived calls from the 5' RACE reads in MiXCR, one entry per CDR3 protein. The data show around 1.1 million distinct CDR3 sequences, 30% to 40% seen once. Broader study findings: TCR beta diversity per million T cells fell roughly linearly with age.

This clonotype was sampled from a man between 18 and 29 years old in good health. The gene calls are TRBV12-3 or TRBV12-4 and TRBJ1-2, with TRBD1 matching 7 bases. The sample was blood. The CDR3 is CASSRTRGRLDYGYTF. CDR3 DNA sequence: TGTGCCAGCAGCCGCACGAGGGGGCGGCTTGACTATGGCTACACCTTC.